Presented here are 24 T cell receptor beta chains from one specimen sequenced in a study of cytomegalovirus exposure and HLA in healthy donors. The PCR employed 60 Vbeta primers together with 13 Jbeta primers. Measured with immunoSEQ multiplex PCR; TCRdb has only the in-frame clones, and not every one. The data show 85,000 to 130,000 clones, around 74% seen once. Material for sequencing was PBMCs. The receptors come from a male donor in good health and CMV-seropositive.

V and J are TRBV28 and TRBJ2-2, with 11 bases lining up with TRBD2. This CDR3 has 15 amino acids. Germline V gives CDR1 MDHEN, CDR2 SYDVKM. The V segment lost 7 bases and the J segment 4 bases; nucleotides outside the gene matches: 5. CDR3 residues: CASKVTSGATGELFF. Here the CDR3 DNA reads TGTGCCAGCAAGGTGACTAGCGGGGCCACCGGGGAGCTGTTTTTT.

CDR3 region: CASSQAGQGGYGYTF. The CDR3 DNA follows: TGCGCCAGCAGCCAAGCGGGACAGGGGGGCTATGGCTACACCTTC. The V and J genes are TRBV4-1 and TRBJ1-2; 11 bases fit TRBD1. The CDR3 length is 15 residues. V trimming: 1 base; J trimming: 4 bases; junction bases outside the gene matches: 2. CDR1 is MGHRA, CDR2 YSYEKL, per germline.

The V gene is TRBV9, the J gene TRBJ1-1; D ambiguous. Germline V gene sequence: CDR1 SGDLS, CDR2 YYNGEE. There are 12 residues in the CDR3. With 4 bases removed from V and 5 bases from J, the gap between germline ends came to 9 bases. CDR3 sequence (DNA): TGTGCCAGCAGCTACAAATCTACTGAAGCTTTCTTT. This sequence encodes CASSYKSTEAFF.

J is TRBJ2-7 and V is TRBV6-5; TRBD1 matches 9 bases. This CDR3 is 14 amino acids long. V lost 5 bases and J lost 3; bases outside the gene matches: 5. The germline CDR1 and CDR2 sequences are MNHEY and SVGAGI. CDR3 in DNA: TGTGCCAGCAGTCGGACAGGGGTAAACTACGAGCAGTACTTC. Residues: CASSRTGVNYEQYF.

J is TRBJ2-7 and V is TRBV19; 8 bases align to TRBD2. CDR3 length equals 14 residues. Germline assignment: CDR1 LNHDA and CDR2 SQIVND (reference sequence). Germline trimming cut 7 bases from V and 0 bases from J; bases unmatched to any gene: 5. The CDR3 nucleotides are TGTGCCAGTACGCCTAGCGGGTACTCCTACGAGCAGTACTTC. Protein product: CASTPSGYSYEQYF.

CDR3 in amino acids: CASSTRGGQGIYEQYF. The DNA for the CDR3 is TGTGCCAGTAGTACCCGGGGGGGACAGGGAATCTACGAGCAGTACTTC. This rearrangement joins TRBV19 to TRBJ2-7; D possibly corresponds to TRBD1 (9 bases). The CDR3 totals 16 residues. Germline V CDR1 and CDR2: LNHDA, SQIVND (reference sequence). V shed 4 bases and J shed 3 bases, with 19 bases lying between them.

The chain carries TRBV11-2 and TRBJ1-6; D call uncertain. This CDR3 is built from 15 residues. Deletions cut 6 bases from V and 7 bases from J, with 16 bases between. The germline CDR1 and CDR2 sequences are SGHAT and FQNNGV. The CDR3 here is CASRRPGRGNSPLHF. The CDR3 DNA reads as TGTGCCAGCAGACGCCCCGGACGGGGAAATTCACCCCTCCACTTT.

The CDR3 sequence: CASSEGEAGGSYGYTF. The CDR3 DNA sequence: TGTGCCAGCAGTGAAGGGGAAGCAGGGGGCAGCTATGGCTACACCTTC. J is TRBJ1-2 and V is TRBV6-1; the match to TRBD1 covers 8 bases. This CDR3 is built from 16 residues. Germline CDR1 and CDR2: MNHNS and SASEGT. V trimming: 1 base; J trimming: 4 bases; junction bases outside the gene matches: 8.

V gene TRBV7-2 combines with J gene TRBJ1-2; TRBD1 aligns across 8 bases. Trimming cost V 6 bases and J 8 bases; bases outside gene matches: 17. CDR1 is SGHTA, CDR2 FQGNSA, per germline. The CDR3 contains 16 residues. CDR3 residues: CASRRGDRSAFYGYTF. CDR3 sequence (DNA): TGTGCCAGCAGGAGGGGGGACAGGTCCGCTTTCTACGGCTACACCTTC.

The CDR3 bases are TGTGCCTGGAGAGAGGACAGGGTAGGCTCCTACGAGCAGTACTTC. This codes for CAWREDRVGSYEQYF. This chain joins TRBV30 and TRBJ2-7, with 8 positions matching TRBD1. The junction had 7 bases not matched to a gene; V was cut back by 3 bases and J by 0 bases. This CDR3 has 15 residues. In germline, CDR1 is GTSNPN, CDR2 SVGIG (reference sequence).

The V gene is TRBV11-3, the J gene TRBJ2-1, with 11 nucleotides matching TRBD2. The CDR3 covers 15 residues. The germline V gene has CDR1 SGHNT and CDR2 YENEEA. Trimming at V came to 4 bases and at J to 4 bases, leaving 3 bases not matched to a gene. DNA for the CDR3: TGTGCCAGCAGCTCGGGACTAGCGGAATACAATGAGCAGTTCTTC. It codes for CASSSGLAEYNEQFF.

The chain couples TRBV15 to TRBJ1-2; 8 nucleotides agree with TRBD1. The CDR3 consists of 15 residues. After removal of 3 bases from V and 6 bases from J, the junction contained 9 bases not matched to a gene. Germline CDR1 reads LNHNV; CDR2 reads YYDKDF (reference sequence). This chain's CDR3 is CATSRGLDRVDGYTF. As DNA, the CDR3 is TGTGCCACCAGCAGGGGCTTGGACAGGGTGGATGGCTACACCTTC.

The chain uses TRBV5-4 and TRBJ1-4; 7 nucleotides align to TRBD1. The CDR3 runs 14 residues. Germline V gene sequence: CDR1 SGHNT, CDR2 YYREEE (reference sequence). V lost 4 bases and J lost 8; bases outside the gene matches: 8. The CDR3 sequence: CASSTKGAGEKLFF. The CDR3 nucleotides are TGTGCCAGCAGCACAAAGGGGGCCGGGGAAAAACTGTTTTTT.

J is TRBJ1-2 and V is TRBV18, with 8 nucleotides matching TRBD1. Germline V gene sequence: CDR1 KGHSH, CDR2 LQKENI. The CDR3 totals 18 residues. Unmatched junction bases numbered 13, after V lost 4 bases and J lost 0 bases. The CDR3 DNA sequence: TGTGCCAGCTCACTTTCGGGCAGGGACAGGACTGCTAACTATGGCTACACCTTC. Protein product: CASSLSGRDRTANYGYTF.

The J gene is TRBJ2-2, the V gene TRBV5-1; no clear D. V was clipped by 7 bases and J by 0 bases, with 10 bases between them. The CDR3 extends over 14 amino acids. The germline V gene has CDR1 SGHRS and CDR2 YFSETQ. The CDR3 DNA follows: TGCGCCAGCCGGTCCGTAACGAACACCGGGGAGCTGTTTTTT. Protein: CASRSVTNTGELFF. The variable domain in full, with the rest retrieved from reference TRBV5-1 and TRBJ2-2, is KAGVTQTPRYLIKTRGQQVTLSCSPISGHRSVSWYQQTPGQGLQFLFEYFSETQRNKGNFPGRFSGRQFSNSRSEMNVSTLELGDSALYLCASRSVTNTGELFFGEGSRLTVL.

The chain employs TRBV21-1 and TRBJ2-1; TRBD2 was called by the table and not checked on the DNA. TRBV21-1 constitutes a pseudogene. This CDR3 comprises 14 residues. The chain's CDR3 is CASSPQVGGNEQFF. For the CDR3, the DNA is TGTGCCAGCAGCCCCCAGGTGGGAGGCAATGAGCAGTTCTTC.

This chain links TRBV15 with TRBJ2-7; 11 bases are a match to TRBD1. Trimming cost V 4 bases and J 4 bases; bases outside gene matches: 6. Germline V gene lookup returns CDR1 LNHNV and CDR2 YYDKDF (reference sequence). This CDR3 has 15 residues. The CDR3 DNA is TGTGCCACCAGCAAAGGGGACAGGGGGTCGTACGAGCAGTACTTC. Its translation is CATSKGDRGSYEQYF.

The chain uses TRBV5-1 and TRBJ2-5, with TRBD2 matching 12 bases. Germline V gene data show CDR1 as SGHRS and CDR2 as YFSETQ. This CDR3 comprises 16 residues. J was trimmed by 4 bases and V by 4 bases; bases with no gene match: 8. The CDR3: CASSAASGGAGETQYF. CDR3 coding DNA: TGCGCCAGCAGCGCGGCTAGCGGGGGGGCCGGAGAGACCCAGTACTTC.

This clone was seen once. This rearrangement joins TRBV7-9 to TRBJ2-7, with TRBD2 matching over 10 bases. The CDR3 is 16 amino acids. Germline trimming cut 1 base from V and 5 bases from J; bases unmatched to any gene: 8. The V gene's germline CDR1 is SEHNR and CDR2 FQNEAQ (reference sequence). The DNA of the CDR3 is TGTGCCAGCAGCTTAGGGGGTAGCGGGGGGATGGACGAGCAGTACTTC. Translating gives CASSLGGSGGMDEQYF. Using reference TRBV7-9 and TRBJ2-7 for the parts outside the CDR3, the full variable domain is DTGVSQNPRHKITKRGQNVTFRCDPISEHNRLYWYRQTLGQGPEFLTYFQNEAQLEKSRLLSDRFSAERPKGSFSTLEIQRTEQGDSAMYLCASSLGGSGGMDEQYFGPGTRLTVT.

This rearrangement joins TRBV6-1 to TRBJ2-7; the D gene is possibly TRBD1 (6 bases). The V end lost 10 bases, the J end lost 5 bases, and 18 bases lay between the germline ends. This CDR3 is 13 amino acids long. CDR1 is MNHNS and CDR2 is SASEGT in the germline V gene. CDR3 coding DNA: TGTGCCACCGACAGGTCCACTACCCACGAGCAGTACTTC. It translates to CATDRSTTHEQYF.

This clone appeared a single time. The rearrangement joins TRBV7-2 to TRBJ2-5; 7 positions match TRBD1. CDR3 length equals 15 residues. Looked up from germline, CDR1 is SGHTA and CDR2 is FQGNSA. V gave up 5 bases and J gave up 1 base; unmatched junction bases: 7. CDR3 loop: CASSHETGTQETQYF. Here the CDR3 DNA reads TGTGCCAGCAGCCACGAGACAGGGACCCAAGAGACCCAGTACTTC.

The chain couples TRBV19 to TRBJ1-1; D might be TRBD1 (6 bases). From germline, CDR1 is LNHDA and CDR2 SQIVND (reference sequence). This CDR3 spans 15 amino acids. Trimming left V 5 bases short and J 1 base short, with 14 bases between. CDR3 amino acids: CASSFLGQTNTEAFF. In nucleotides, the CDR3 is TGTGCCAGTAGTTTTTTAGGACAGACGAACACTGAAGCTTTCTTT.

The rearrangement joins TRBV7-9 to TRBJ2-2, with D uncertain. The CDR3 contains 13 residues. V lost 1 base, J lost 5 bases, and 5 bases lay in between. The germline V gene encodes CDR1 SEHNR and CDR2 FQNEAQ (reference sequence). The CDR3 nucleotides are TGTGCCAGCAGCTTAGTGCAGACCGGGGAGCTGTTTTTT. Translated: CASSLVQTGELFF. The complete variable domain, with remaining parts taken from reference TRBV7-9 and TRBJ2-2, reads DTGVSQNPRHKITKRGQNVTFRCDPISEHNRLYWYRQTLGQGPEFLTYFQNEAQLEKSRLLSDRFSAERPKGSFSTLEIQRTEQGDSAMYLCASSLVQTGELFFGEGSRLTVL.

The genes are TRBV6-6 and TRBJ1-4; perhaps TRBD1 as D (5 bases). The CDR3 extends over 14 amino acids. The germline gives CDR1 MNHNY, CDR2 SVGAGI (reference sequence). V lost 11 bases, J lost 0 bases, and 13 bases lay in between. As DNA, the CDR3 is TGTGCCGTAGGGGCCTTCGCAACTAATGAAAAACTGTTTTTT. Residues: CAVGAFATNEKLFF.